The 21 T cell receptor beta chains listed next were all sequenced from one sample in a study of blood T cell repertoires in COVID-19. The method was immunoSEQ multiplex PCR; TCRdb's version includes in-frame clones alone and lacks a portion of them. This table holds under 300,000 clones, roughly 84% found once. The sequenced sample was peripheral blood. The receptors come from a middle-aged woman who had recovered from COVID-19.

This sequence joins TRBV10-3 and TRBJ2-7; 11 nucleotides line up with TRBD2. The CDR3 sequence is 16 residues long. Germline V CDR1 and CDR2: ENHRY, SYGVKD. Losses at the gene ends were 0 bases for V and 6 bases for J; bases not matched to a gene: 7. CDR3 residues: CAISESASGRLGEQYF. In DNA form, the CDR3 reads TGTGCCATCAGTGAGTCGGCTAGCGGGAGGCTCGGCGAGCAGTACTTC.

The CDR3 sequence: CASSTNSGGYNEQFF. The CDR3 bases are TGTGCCAGCTCAACTAACAGCGGGGGGTACAATGAGCAGTTCTTC. The chain joins TRBV18 to TRBJ2-1; 9 bases align to TRBD2. Unmatched junction bases numbered 6, after V lost 5 bases and J lost 4 bases. Looked up from germline, CDR1 is KGHSH and CDR2 is LQKENI. There are 15 residues in the CDR3.

The V and J genes are TRBV5-1 and TRBJ2-3; 8 bases line up with TRBD1. The CDR3 consists of 15 residues. After removal of 4 bases from V and 2 bases from J, the junction contained 6 bases not matched to a gene. Germline V gene sequence: CDR1 SGHRS, CDR2 YFSETQ. DNA of the CDR3: TGCGCCAGCAGCCCCGGACAGGGCTTCACAGATACGCAGTATTTT. It translates to CASSPGQGFTDTQYF.

The rearrangement uses TRBV7-9 and TRBJ1-3, with D possibly TRBD1 on 5 matching bases. Trimming cost V 4 bases and J 0 bases, with 19 bases left between them. The germline V gene has CDR1 SEHNR and CDR2 FQNEAQ (reference sequence). The CDR3 runs 18 residues. The CDR3 protein is CASSSAGTFWSSGNTIYF. The CDR3 region has the DNA TGTGCCAGCAGCTCGGCCGGGACTTTTTGGAGCTCTGGAAACACCATATATTTT.

V and J are TRBV5-8 and TRBJ1-1; D not resolved. The V gene's germline CDR1 is SGHTS and CDR2 YDEGEE. The CDR3 runs to 14 residues. V was clipped by 2 bases and J by 4 bases, with 12 bases between them. CDR3: CASSLGGLRTEAFF. In DNA form, the CDR3 reads TGTGCCAGCAGCTTAGGAGGATTACGCACTGAAGCTTTCTTT.

The rearrangement uses TRBV24-1 and TRBJ1-2; 9 bases fit TRBD1. V lost 4 bases, J lost 7 bases, and 9 bases stayed unmatched. The CDR3 is made up of 15 amino acids. Germline lookup yields CDR1 KGHDR and CDR2 SFDVKD. The CDR3 sequence is CATSDPGQGSVGYTF. The CDR3 bases are TGTGCCACCAGTGACCCCGGACAGGGGTCGGTTGGCTACACCTTC.

The CDR3 DNA sequence: TGTGCCAGCAGTTTTCAGGGGGCGAATGAAAAACTGTTTTTT. Translated: CASSFQGANEKLFF. The V gene is TRBV6-5, the J gene TRBJ1-4; 8 nucleotides agree with TRBD1. Germline-derived CDR1 and CDR2 are MNHEY and SVGAGI. V was clipped by 4 bases and J by 5 bases; unmatched bases: 3. The CDR3 runs to 14 residues.

The chain couples TRBV7-9 to TRBJ2-5, with 7 bases fitting TRBD1. V gave up 1 base and J gave up 5 bases; unmatched junction bases: 4. Germline CDR1 and CDR2: SEHNR and FQNEAQ (reference sequence). The CDR3 is made up of 14 amino acids. Here the CDR3 DNA reads TGTGCCAGCAGCTTAGAGACAGGGTTGGAGACCCAGTACTTC. It codes for CASSLETGLETQYF.

The chain employs TRBV4-1 and TRBJ1-2; the D is unclear. The CDR3 consists of 14 residues. V lost 4 bases to trimming and J lost 4 bases, with 13 bases between them. The V gene's germline CDR1 is MGHRA and CDR2 YSYEKL. This CDR3 is CASSPRAEPYGYTF. Here the CDR3 DNA reads TGCGCCAGCAGCCCCCGAGCGGAGCCCTATGGCTACACCTTC.

The chain employs TRBV28 and TRBJ2-7, with 11 nucleotides matching TRBD1. The CDR3 is made up of 16 amino acids. From germline, CDR1 is MDHEN and CDR2 SYDVKM. The V gene end was trimmed by 10 bases and the J gene end by 8 bases; junction bases not matched to a gene: 19. The CDR3 coding sequence is TGTGCCACCGCGACCCTCCACCCGGGACAGGGGGGCAAGCAGTACTTC. Translation: CATATLHPGQGGKQYF.

The V gene is TRBV9, the J gene TRBJ2-3; TRBD2 is a possible D gene (5 bases). Germline values: CDR1 SGDLS, CDR2 YYNGEE. The CDR3 loop spans 16 amino acids. Trimming took 4 bases from V and 1 from J, leaving 16 bases between them. CDR3 sequence reads: CASSPNSGSGTDTQYF. CDR3 sequence (DNA): TGTGCCAGCAGCCCCAACTCGGGATCGGGCACAGATACGCAGTATTTT.

The chain has TRBV10-3 and TRBJ1-2; no definite D call. The V end was cut by 4 bases, the J end by 3 bases, with 15 bases between. This CDR3 region has 15 residues. Germline V gene sequence: CDR1 ENHRY, CDR2 SYGVKD. The CDR3 region is CAISGRDVGHYGYTF. The CDR3 nucleotides read TGTGCCATCAGTGGCCGGGATGTGGGTCACTATGGCTACACCTTC.

The J gene is TRBJ2-7, the V gene TRBV7-9; TRBD2 agrees at 13 bases. The junction had 9 bases not matched to a gene; V was cut back by 5 bases and J by 5 bases. Germline V gene lookup returns CDR1 SEHNR and CDR2 FQNEAQ (reference sequence). The CDR3 is 16 amino acids. The CDR3 nucleotides are TGTGCCAGCAGCCGATTGACTAGCGGGAGGTTTGACGAGCAGTACTTC. Amino acid sequence: CASSRLTSGRFDEQYF.

This chain links TRBV15 with TRBJ2-3, with no clear D. V was pared by 0 bases and J by 0 bases, with 7 bases between. Per germline, CDR1 LNHNV and CDR2 YYDKDF (reference sequence). The CDR3 has 15 residues. The chain's CDR3 is CATSRDTTSTDTQYF. CDR3 coding DNA: TGTGCCACCAGCAGAGATACCACTAGCACAGATACGCAGTATTTT.

The CDR3 loop reads CASSSVSVAGDPYEQYF. The CDR3 nucleotides read TGTGCCAGCAGTTCTGTTTCTGTCGCGGGAGACCCCTACGAGCAGTACTTC. The chain employs TRBV27 and TRBJ2-7, with 7 bases fitting TRBD2. V shed 4 bases, J shed 2 bases, and the junction held 14 bases outside the gene matches. Per the germline V gene, CDR1 is MNHEY and CDR2 is SMNVEV (reference sequence). The CDR3 has 17 residues.

Details on this clone: This sample includes further DNA sequences coding for the same CDR3. The genes are TRBV19 and TRBJ1-4; tentatively, D is TRBD1 (6 bases). This CDR3 is built from 14 residues. Between the trimmed V and J ends, which lost 2 bases and 7 bases, there was a span of 11 bases. Germline CDR1 is LNHDA and CDR2 is SQIVND (reference sequence). CDR3 DNA sequence: TGTGCCAGTAGTATAACAGGGACGGGTGAAAAACTGTTTTTT. It yields the protein CASSITGTGEKLFF.

This clone was detected a few times. J is TRBJ1-6 and V is TRBV18; 8 bases map to TRBD1. The CDR3 is 16 residues long. Germline lookup yields CDR1 KGHSH and CDR2 LQKENI. J was trimmed by 9 bases and V by 1 base; bases with no gene match: 8. CDR3 protein: CASSPLDRGGGSPLHF. CDR3 nucleotides: TGTGCCAGCTCACCACTCGACAGGGGAGGGGGTTCACCCCTCCACTTT.

This sequence joins TRBV9 and TRBJ2-7; 9 bases map to TRBD1. Germline CDR1 SGDLS, CDR2 YYNGEE. The CDR3 is made up of 16 amino acids. The V segment lost 0 bases and the J segment 3 bases; nucleotides outside the gene matches: 7. In nucleotides, the CDR3 is TGTGCCAGCAGCGTAGAAGGCGGGACAGGGATCTACGAGCAGTACTTC. Translated: CASSVEGGTGIYEQYF. The full variable domain, in which reference TRBV9 and TRBJ2-7 provide the parts outside the CDR3, is DSGVTQTPKHLITATGQRVTLRCSPRSGDLSVYWYQQSLDQGLQFLIQYYNGEERAKGNILERFSAQQFPDLHSELNLSSLELGDSALYFCASSVEGGTGIYEQYFGPGTRLTVT.

The rearrangement joins TRBV27 to TRBJ2-1; tentatively, D is TRBD2 (5 bases). Trimming stripped 0 bases from V and 2 bases from J, with 8 bases between. The germline V gene encodes CDR1 MNHEY and CDR2 SMNVEV (reference sequence). The CDR3 extends over 15 amino acids. The CDR3 DNA follows: TGTGCCAGCAGTTTATCGAGGGCCACCTACAATGAGCAGTTCTTC. Translating gives CASSLSRATYNEQFF.

This clone has only one observation. The chain employs TRBV12-3 or TRBV12-4 and TRBJ2-5; tentative D call: TRBD1 (6 bases). Trimming took 3 bases from V and 7 from J, leaving 12 bases between them. The CDR3 is 13 amino acids. The chain's CDR3 is CASSFKGDGTQYF. In DNA, the CDR3 is TGTGCCAGCAGTTTTAAGGGGGACGGGACCCAGTACTTC.

The rearrangement uses TRBV3-1 (or the pseudogene TRBV3-2) and TRBJ1-4; perhaps TRBD1 as D (5 bases). This CDR3 spans 13 amino acids. Germline V CDR1 and CDR2: LGHDT, YNNKEL (reference sequence). The V end was cut by 4 bases, the J end by 15 bases, with 18 bases between. The CDR3 nucleotides read TGTGCCAGCAGCCCTGTCCCAGGGCTGGTAGTGTTTTTT. Its translation is CASSPVPGLVVFF.